These T cell receptor beta chains were read from a single sample in a study of graft-versus-host responses after intestinal transplantation. Sequencing was performed with immunoSEQ multiplex PCR; in TCRdb, only in-frame clones are kept and a portion is missing. Of some 25,000 clones in the sample, approximately 93% were seen once. The sample was PBMCs, taken 18 days after transplant. These receptors originate from a human patient who received an intestinal transplant, so some T cells may come from the graft donor. Each CDR3 is given with its conserved first and last residue.

J gene: TRBJ2-5; V gene: TRBV19; CDR3 protein: CASSIARGQEQYF
J gene: TRBJ2-7; V gene: TRBV14; CDR3 protein: CASSPGPYEQYF
J gene: TRBJ2-5; V gene: TRBV4-1; CDR3 protein: CASSQVSSGPQETQYF
J gene: TRBJ1-2; V gene: TRBV10-3; CDR3 protein: CATGGETNYGYTF
J gene: TRBJ2-7; V gene: TRBV15; CDR3 protein: CATSRRLAASYEQYF
J gene: TRBJ2-1; V gene: TRBV12-5; CDR3 protein: CASVAPTDPYNEQFF
J gene: TRBJ2-2; V gene: TRBV7-9; CDR3 protein: CASSLSPRAGELFF
J gene: TRBJ2-7; V gene: TRBV2; CDR3 protein: CASTEGTGIYEQYF
J gene: TRBJ1-5; V gene: TRBV30; CDR3 protein: CAWSVISNQPQHF
J gene: TRBJ1-5; V gene: TRBV25-1; CDR3 protein: CASSEGWDRSNQPQHF
J gene: TRBJ1-1; V gene: TRBV9; CDR3 protein: CASSVVQGLGTEAFF
J gene: TRBJ1-3; V gene: TRBV9; CDR3 protein: CASSGGNTIYF
J gene: TRBJ1-2; V gene: TRBV10-2; CDR3 protein: CASSESLSGAGRDYGYTF
J gene: TRBJ2-5; V gene: TRBV30; CDR3 protein: CAWSVGQQETQYF
J gene: TRBJ2-7; V gene: TRBV5-6; CDR3 protein: CASSFSGYEQYF
J gene: TRBJ1-2; V gene: TRBV6-5; CDR3 protein: CASWDNIYGYTF
J gene: TRBJ2-7; V gene: TRBV4-1; CDR3 protein: CASSQPIPPLEQYF
J gene: TRBJ2-7; V gene: TRBV6-1; CDR3 protein: CAKERSQPYEQYF
J gene: TRBJ2-7; V gene: TRBV27; CDR3 protein: CASSVSGTGFYEQYF
J gene: TRBJ1-5; V gene: TRBV7-7; CDR3 protein: CASSTGGGREPQHF
J gene: TRBJ1-1; V gene: TRBV11-3; CDR3 protein: CASSEKGTEAFF
J gene: TRBJ2-5; V gene: TRBV29-1; CDR3 protein: CSVATARQETQYF
J gene: TRBJ2-5; V gene: TRBV18; CDR3 protein: CASSPARGYETQYF
J gene: TRBJ2-7; V gene: TRBV4-1; CDR3 protein: CASSQGDESFYEQYF
J gene: TRBJ1-4; V gene: TRBV5-1; CDR3 protein: CASSLTGTEGNEKLFF
J gene: TRBJ2-3; V gene: TRBV9; CDR3 protein: CASSLNTDTQYF